The entry below gives a single TCR beta chain sequence along with its context. What it binds is unknown. These data belong to a study of beta chain features in type 1 diabetes. Study overall: Sorted cells from all samples, numbering about 99,000,000, were examined. Study-wide results and caveats: For Type 1 diabetes patients, all four CD4+ subsets carried TCRB CDR3s that were moderately but significantly shorter. VDJ junctions from patients with type 1 diabetes contained fewer insertions and more deletions. In patients and controls equally, PCR might favor templates that are shorter.

In all sorted populations, purity surpassed 95%. Expressed TCRB transcripts were sequenced because the isolated RNA had all been reverse transcribed beforehand. Repertoires were generated with immunoSEQ multiplex PCR, while TCRdb's copy carries only in-frame clones and drops some. The sample carries approximately 50,000 clones, 60% to 70% recorded once. The receptor's source is a woman between 25 and 40 years old with type 1 diabetes. The sample taken for sequencing was stem cell memory CD4+ T cells from blood.

The CDR3 DNA follows: TGTGCCAGCAGGGCACCGGGACTAGCGGGAGGTGAGCAGTACTTC. It specifies CASRAPGLAGGEQYF. The V and J genes are TRBV11-2 and TRBJ2-7, with TRBD2 identical over 15 bases. CDR1 and CDR2 from the germline V gene are SGHAT and FQNNGV. With V trimmed by 6 bases and J by 7 bases, 7 bases remained unmatched. The CDR3 is 15 residues long.